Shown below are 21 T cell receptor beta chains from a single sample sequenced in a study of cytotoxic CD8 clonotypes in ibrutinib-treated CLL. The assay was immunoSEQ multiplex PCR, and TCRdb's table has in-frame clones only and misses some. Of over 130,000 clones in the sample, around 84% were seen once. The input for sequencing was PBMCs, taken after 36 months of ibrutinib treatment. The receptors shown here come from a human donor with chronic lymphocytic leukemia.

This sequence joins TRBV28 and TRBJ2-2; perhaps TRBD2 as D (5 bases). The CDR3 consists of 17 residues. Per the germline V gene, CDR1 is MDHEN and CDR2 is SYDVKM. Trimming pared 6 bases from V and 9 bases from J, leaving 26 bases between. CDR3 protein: CASRKRQRRSPTWELFF. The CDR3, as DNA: TGTGCCAGCAGAAAACGGCAGCGGAGATCCCCTACCTGGGAGCTGTTTTTT. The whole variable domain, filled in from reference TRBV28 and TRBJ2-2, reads DVKVTQSSRYLVKRTGEKVFLECVQDMDHENMFWYRQDPGLGLRLIYFSYDVKMKEKGDIPEGYSVSREKKERFSLILESASTNQTSMYLCASRKRQRRSPTWELFFGEGSRLTVL.

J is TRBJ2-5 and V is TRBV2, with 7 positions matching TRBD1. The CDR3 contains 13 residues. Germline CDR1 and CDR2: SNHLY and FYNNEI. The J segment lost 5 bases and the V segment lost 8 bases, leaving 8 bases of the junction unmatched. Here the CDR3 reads CASEGQPVETQYF. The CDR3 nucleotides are TGTGCCAGCGAGGGACAGCCGGTCGAGACCCAGTACTTC.

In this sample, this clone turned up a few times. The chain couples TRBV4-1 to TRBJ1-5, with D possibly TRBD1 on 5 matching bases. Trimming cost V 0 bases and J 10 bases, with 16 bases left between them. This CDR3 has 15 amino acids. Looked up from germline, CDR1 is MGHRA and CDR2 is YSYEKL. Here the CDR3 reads CASSQDRGWGNPQHF. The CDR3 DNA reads TGCGCCAGCAGCCAAGATCGGGGGTGGGGCAATCCCCAGCATTTT.

The chain's CDR3 is CASVGWALNTEAFF. The CDR3, as DNA: TGTGCCAGCGTTGGTTGGGCCTTGAACACTGAAGCTTTCTTT. J is TRBJ1-1 and V is TRBV27; the D is unclear. This CDR3 is 14 amino acids long. Germline values: CDR1 MNHEY, CDR2 SMNVEV (reference sequence). Trimming shortened V by 8 bases and J by 0 bases, and 13 bases separated the two germline ends.

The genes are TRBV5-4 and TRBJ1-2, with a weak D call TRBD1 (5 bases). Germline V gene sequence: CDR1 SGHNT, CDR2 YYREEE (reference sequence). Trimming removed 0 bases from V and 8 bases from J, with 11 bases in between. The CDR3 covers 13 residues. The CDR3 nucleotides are TGTGCCAGCAGCTTGGGGCAGGGCGGAGGCTACACCTTC. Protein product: CASSLGQGGGYTF. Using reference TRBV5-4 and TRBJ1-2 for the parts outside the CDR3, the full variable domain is ETGVTQSPTHLIKTRGQQVTLRCSSQSGHNTVSWYQQALGQGPQFIFQYYREEENGRGNFPPRFSGLQFPNYSSELNVNALELDDSALYLCASSLGQGGGYTFGSGTRLTVV.

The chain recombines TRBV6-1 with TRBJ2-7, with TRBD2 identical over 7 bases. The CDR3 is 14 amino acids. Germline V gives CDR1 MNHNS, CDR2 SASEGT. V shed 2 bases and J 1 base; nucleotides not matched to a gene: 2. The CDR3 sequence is CASSEWGGSYEQYF. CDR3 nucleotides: TGTGCCAGCAGTGAATGGGGGGGGTCCTACGAGCAGTACTTC.

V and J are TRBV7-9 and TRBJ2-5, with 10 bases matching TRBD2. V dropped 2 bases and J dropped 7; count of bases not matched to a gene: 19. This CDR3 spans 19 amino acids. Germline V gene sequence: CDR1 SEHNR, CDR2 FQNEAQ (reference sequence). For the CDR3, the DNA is TGTGCCAGCAGCTTATCCGGTGGGTGGCCGGGACTAGCGAGAGCGACCCAGTACTTC. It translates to CASSLSGGWPGLARATQYF. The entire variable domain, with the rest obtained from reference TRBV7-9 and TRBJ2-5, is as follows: DTGVSQNPRHKITKRGQNVTFRCDPISEHNRLYWYRQTLGQGPEFLTYFQNEAQLEKSRLLSDRFSAERPKGSFSTLEIQRTEQGDSAMYLCASSLSGGWPGLARATQYFGPGTRLLVL.

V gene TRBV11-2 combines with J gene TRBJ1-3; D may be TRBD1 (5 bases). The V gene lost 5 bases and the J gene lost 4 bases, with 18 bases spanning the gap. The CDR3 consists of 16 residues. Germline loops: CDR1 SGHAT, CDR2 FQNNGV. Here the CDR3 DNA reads TGTGCCAGCAGCGGATCCGCAGGGATATCAGGAAACACCATATATTTT. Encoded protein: CASSGSAGISGNTIYF.

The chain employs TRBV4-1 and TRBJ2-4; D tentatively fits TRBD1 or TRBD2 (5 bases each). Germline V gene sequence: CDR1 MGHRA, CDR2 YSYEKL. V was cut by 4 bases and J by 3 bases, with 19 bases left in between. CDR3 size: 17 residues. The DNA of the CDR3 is TGCGCCAGCAGCCCATGGGTGCAGGGTGAGGGCAAAAACATTCAGTACTTC. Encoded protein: CASSPWVQGEGKNIQYF.

For the CDR3, the DNA is TGTGCCAGCAGCTTAGTCGGGGGGACGCAGAGCACAGATACGCAGTATTTT. Translation gives CASSLVGGTQSTDTQYF. This chain uses TRBV11-2 with TRBJ2-3, with 7 bases matching TRBD2. This CDR3 has 17 residues. J gave up 0 bases and V 1 base, and 7 bases lay outside the gene matches. In germline, CDR1 is SGHAT, CDR2 FQNNGV. Supplemented by reference TRBV11-2 and TRBJ2-3, the full variable domain reads EAGVAQSPRYKIIEKRQSVAFWCNPISGHATLYWYQQILGQGPKLLIQFQNNGVVDDSQLPKDRFSAERLKGVDSTLKIQPAKLEDSAVYLCASSLVGGTQSTDTQYFGPGTRLTVL.

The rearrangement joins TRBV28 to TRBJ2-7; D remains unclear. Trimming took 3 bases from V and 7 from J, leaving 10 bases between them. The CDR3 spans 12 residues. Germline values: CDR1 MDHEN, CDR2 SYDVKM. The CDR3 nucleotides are TGTGCCAGCAGTTTGCAGGTCAAGGAGCAGTACTTC. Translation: CASSLQVKEQYF.

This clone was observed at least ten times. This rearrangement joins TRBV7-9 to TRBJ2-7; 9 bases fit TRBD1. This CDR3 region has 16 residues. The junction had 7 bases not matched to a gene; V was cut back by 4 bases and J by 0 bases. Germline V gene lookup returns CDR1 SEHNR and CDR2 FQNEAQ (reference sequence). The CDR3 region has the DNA TGTGCCAGCAGCTCTTTGCCGGGACAGGGCTCCTACGAGCAGTACTTC. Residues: CASSSLPGQGSYEQYF.

The DNA of the CDR3 is TGTGCCAGCAGCCCCGGGGGCGTTCAGCCCCAGCATTTT. It specifies CASSPGGVQPQHF. The chain carries TRBV7-8 and TRBJ1-5; D is perhaps TRBD1 (6 bases). The CDR3 consists of 13 residues. Germline values: CDR1 SGHVS, CDR2 FQNEAQ. Trimming removed 5 bases from V and 6 bases from J, with 11 bases in between.

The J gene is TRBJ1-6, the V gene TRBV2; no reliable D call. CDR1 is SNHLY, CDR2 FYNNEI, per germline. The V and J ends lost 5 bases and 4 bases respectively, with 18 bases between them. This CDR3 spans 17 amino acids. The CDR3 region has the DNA TGTGCCAGCAGTTCTATGAGGACTCACTATTATAATTCACCCCTCCACTTT. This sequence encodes CASSSMRTHYYNSPLHF.

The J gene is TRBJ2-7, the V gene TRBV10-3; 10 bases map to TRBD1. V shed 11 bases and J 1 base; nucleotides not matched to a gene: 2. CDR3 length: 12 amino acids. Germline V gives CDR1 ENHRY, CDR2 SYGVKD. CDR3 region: CAAGQGSYEQYF. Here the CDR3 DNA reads TGTGCCGCGGGACAGGGGTCCTACGAGCAGTACTTC.

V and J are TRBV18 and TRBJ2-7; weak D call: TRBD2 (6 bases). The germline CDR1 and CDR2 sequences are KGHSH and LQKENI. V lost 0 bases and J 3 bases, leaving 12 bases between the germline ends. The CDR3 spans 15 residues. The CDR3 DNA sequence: TGTGCCAGCTCACCACCGAATAGCGGTAACTACGAGCAGTACTTC. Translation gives CASSPPNSGNYEQYF.

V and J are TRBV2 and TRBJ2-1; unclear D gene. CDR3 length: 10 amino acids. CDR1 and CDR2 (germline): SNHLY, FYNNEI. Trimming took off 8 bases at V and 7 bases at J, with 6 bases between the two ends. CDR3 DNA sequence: TGTGCCAGCGGACGTAATGAGCAGTTCTTC. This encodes CASGRNEQFF.

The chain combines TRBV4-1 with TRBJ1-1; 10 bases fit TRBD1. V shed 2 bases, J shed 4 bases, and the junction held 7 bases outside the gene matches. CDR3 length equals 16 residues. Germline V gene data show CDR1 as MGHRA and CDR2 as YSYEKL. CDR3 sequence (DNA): TGCGCCAGCAGCCAACCCCGGGACAGGGGAGTCACTGAAGCTTTCTTT. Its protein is CASSQPRDRGVTEAFF.

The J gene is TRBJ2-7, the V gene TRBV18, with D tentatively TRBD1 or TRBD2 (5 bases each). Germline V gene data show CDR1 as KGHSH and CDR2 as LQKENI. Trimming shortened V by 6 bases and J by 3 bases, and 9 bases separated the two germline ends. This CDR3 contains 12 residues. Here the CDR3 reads CASSRDGYEQYF. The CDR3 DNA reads TGTGCCAGCTCTCGGGACGGCTACGAGCAGTACTTC.

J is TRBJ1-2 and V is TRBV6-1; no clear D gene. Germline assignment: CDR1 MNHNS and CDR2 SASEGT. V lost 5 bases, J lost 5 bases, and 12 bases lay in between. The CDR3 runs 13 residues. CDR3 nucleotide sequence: TGTGCCAGCAGTTCTTTCGGGGAGTATGGCTACACCTTC. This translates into CASSSFGEYGYTF.

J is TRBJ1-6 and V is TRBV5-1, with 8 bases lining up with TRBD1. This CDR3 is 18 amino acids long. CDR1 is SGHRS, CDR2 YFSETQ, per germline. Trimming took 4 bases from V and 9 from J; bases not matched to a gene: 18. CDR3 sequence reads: CASSPGPLTQGASSPLHF. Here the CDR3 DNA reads TGCGCCAGCAGCCCCGGCCCACTTACGCAGGGGGCGAGTTCACCCCTCCACTTT. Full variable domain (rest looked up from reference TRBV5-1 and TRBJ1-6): KAGVTQTPRYLIKTRGQQVTLSCSPISGHRSVSWYQQTPGQGLQFLFEYFSETQRNKGNFPGRFSGRQFSNSRSEMNVSTLELGDSALYLCASSPGPLTQGASSPLHFGNGTRLTVT.